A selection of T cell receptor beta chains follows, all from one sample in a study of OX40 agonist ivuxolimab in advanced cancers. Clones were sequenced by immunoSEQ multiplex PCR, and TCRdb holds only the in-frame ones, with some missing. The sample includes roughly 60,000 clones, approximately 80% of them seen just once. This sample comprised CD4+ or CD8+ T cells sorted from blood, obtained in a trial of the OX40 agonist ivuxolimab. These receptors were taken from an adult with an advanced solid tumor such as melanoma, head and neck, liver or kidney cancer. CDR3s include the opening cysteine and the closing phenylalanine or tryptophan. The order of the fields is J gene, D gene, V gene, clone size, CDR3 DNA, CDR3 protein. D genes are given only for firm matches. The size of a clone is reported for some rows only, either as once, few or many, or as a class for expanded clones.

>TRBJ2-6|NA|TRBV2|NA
TGTGCCAGCAGTGGCATTACGGAGACCCAGGCTGGGGCCAACGTCCTGACTTTC
CASSGITETQAGANVLTF
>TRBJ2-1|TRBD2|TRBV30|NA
TGTGCCTGGTCCCGAAGCGGGGTCTTTAATGAGCAGTTCTTC
CAWSRSGVFNEQFF
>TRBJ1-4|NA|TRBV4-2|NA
TGTGCCAGCAGCCAAGAGGCCCAGCGTAATGAAAAACTGTTTTTT
CASSQEAQRNEKLFF
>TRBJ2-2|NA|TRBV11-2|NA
TGTGCCAGCCAGGGGGCGGGAGACACCGGGGAGCTGTTTTTT
CASQGAGDTGELFF
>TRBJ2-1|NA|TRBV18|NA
TGTGCCAGCTCACCACTGCGAGTTGAGCAGTTCTTC
CASSPLRVEQFF
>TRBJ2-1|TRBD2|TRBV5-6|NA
TGTGCCAGCAGCTCTGGACTAGCCGGGGGTGGGTTCTTC
CASSSGLAGGGFF
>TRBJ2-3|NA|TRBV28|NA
TGTGCCAGCACCTCTTCCACAGATACGCAGTATTTT
CASTSSTDTQYF
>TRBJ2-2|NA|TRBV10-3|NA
TGTGCCATCGCGGACACCGGGGAGCTGTTTTTT
CAIADTGELFF
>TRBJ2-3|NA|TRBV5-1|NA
TGCGCCAGCAGCTTGGGGAGAGATACGCAGTATTTT
CASSLGRDTQYF
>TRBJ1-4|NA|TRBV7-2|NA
TGTGCCAGCAGCTTAGAGGCGACACGAGGAACTAATGAAAAACTGTTTTTT
CASSLEATRGTNEKLFF
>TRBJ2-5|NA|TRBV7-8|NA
TGTGCCAGCCGAATACAGGTTCAAGAGACCCAGTACTTC
CASRIQVQETQYF
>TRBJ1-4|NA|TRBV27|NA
TGTGCCAGCAGCAGGGGAACTAATGAAAAACTGTTTTTT
CASSRGTNEKLFF
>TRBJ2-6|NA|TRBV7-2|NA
TGTGCCAGCAGCTCAGGGAGACCCTCTGGGGCCAACGTCCTGACTTTC
CASSSGRPSGANVLTF
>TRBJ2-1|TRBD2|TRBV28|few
TGTGCCAGCAGTCTCCATGGGGGAGGGCCTGGCGGTGAGCAGTTCTTC
CASSLHGGGPGGEQFF
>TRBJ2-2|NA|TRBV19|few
TGTGCCACGGAGCGCCAACCGACCGGGGAGCTGTTTTTT
CATERQPTGELFF
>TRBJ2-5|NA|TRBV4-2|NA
TGTGCCAGCAGCCAAGATCGGCAGGGGGGAGAGACCCAGTACTTC
CASSQDRQGGETQYF
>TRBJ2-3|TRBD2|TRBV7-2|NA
TGTGCCAGCAGTAGGGCGGGAGGTACAGATACGCAGTATTTT
CASSRAGGTDTQYF
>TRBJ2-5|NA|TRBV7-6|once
TGTGCCAGCAGCTTAGAGGGGGGCCAGCGGGAGACCCAGTACTTC
CASSLEGGQRETQYF
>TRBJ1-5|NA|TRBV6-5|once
TGTGCCAGCAAATTTGGGCAGGGAAGTAATCAGCCCCAGCATTTT
CASKFGQGSNQPQHF
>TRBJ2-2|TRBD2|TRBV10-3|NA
TGTGCCATCAGTGAGCTACTACCCAGCGGGGGGAGAGACTCCGGGGAGCTGTTTTTT
CAISELLPSGGRDSGELFF
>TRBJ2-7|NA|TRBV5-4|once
TGTGCCAGCAGCTTGGGTGGGGGGAAGTCGGGCGAGCAGTACTTC
CASSLGGGKSGEQYF
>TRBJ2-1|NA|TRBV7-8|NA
TGTGCCAGCAGGGCCCCGGACTCCTACAATGAGCAGTTCTTC
CASRAPDSYNEQFF
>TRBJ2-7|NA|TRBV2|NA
TGTGCCAGCAGAGCCGACGAGTACGAGCAGTACTTC
CASRADEYEQYF
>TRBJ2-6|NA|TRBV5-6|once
TGTGCCAGCAGCTTGGCGGGGTCTGGGGCCAACGTCCTGACTTTC
CASSLAGSGANVLTF
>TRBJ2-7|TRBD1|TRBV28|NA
TGTGCCAGCAGTTTGGGGGGACAGGGAAACGAGCAGTACTTC
CASSLGGQGNEQYF
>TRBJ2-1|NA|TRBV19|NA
TGTGCCAGTAGTATAGGTTCGACAGGGAGGGATGAGCAGTTCTTC
CASSIGSTGRDEQFF
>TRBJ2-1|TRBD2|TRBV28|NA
TGTGCCAGCAAGGTAGCGGGAGCTAAGGATGAGCAGTTCTTC
CASKVAGAKDEQFF
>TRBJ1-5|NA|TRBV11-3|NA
TGTGCCAGCAGCCCTTCAAGGATCAATCAGCCCCAGCATTTT
CASSPSRINQPQHF
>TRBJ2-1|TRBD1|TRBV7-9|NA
TGTGCCAGCAGCGTAGCAGGGGGATTCGCCAATGAGCAGTTCTTC
CASSVAGGFANEQFF
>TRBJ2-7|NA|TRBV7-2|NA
TGTGCCAGCAGCTTAGCACTGGGGGTGGGCGGCGAGCAGTACTTC
CASSLALGVGGEQYF
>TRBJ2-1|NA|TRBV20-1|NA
TGCAGTGCTAGAAACAATGAGCAGTTCTTC
CSARNNEQFF
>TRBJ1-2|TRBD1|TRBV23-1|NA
TGCGCCAGCAGTCAATCCCGGACAGGGGAGGGGGGTGGCTACACCTTC
CASSQSRTGEGGGYTF
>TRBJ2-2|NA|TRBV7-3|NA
TGTGCCAGCAGCTTGAGGGCTACCTTAAACACCGGGGAGCTGTTTTTT
CASSLRATLNTGELFF
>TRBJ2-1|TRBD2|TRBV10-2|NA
TGCGCCACCGAAGACAGACTAGCGGGAGGGTCTCAAAAGGGGTGGGGGCAGTTCTTC
CATEDRLAGGSQKGWGQFF
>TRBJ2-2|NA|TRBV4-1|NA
TGCGCCAGCAGCCAAGTGGATTGGGGCACCGGGGAGCTGTTTTTT
CASSQVDWGTGELFF
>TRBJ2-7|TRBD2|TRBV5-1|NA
TGCGCCAGCAGCGATGGACTAGCGGGAACCTACGAGCAGTACTTC
CASSDGLAGTYEQYF
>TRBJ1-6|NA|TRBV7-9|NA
TGTGCCAGCAGCTTAAAAAGTTGGAATTCACCCCTCCACTTT
CASSLKSWNSPLHF
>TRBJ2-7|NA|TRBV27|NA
TGTGCCAGCAAACCCAGTCGAAGCAGCTACGAGCAGTACTTC
CASKPSRSSYEQYF
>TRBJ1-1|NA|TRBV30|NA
TGTGCCTGGAGTTTCAACTCAGGGAACACTGAAGCTTTCTTT
CAWSFNSGNTEAFF
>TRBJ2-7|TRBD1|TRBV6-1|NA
TGTGCCAGCAGCGCCGGGACAGGGCCCTACGAGCAGTACTTC
CASSAGTGPYEQYF
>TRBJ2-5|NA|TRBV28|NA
TGTGCCAGCAGTTTACAGCAAGAGACCCAGTACTTC
CASSLQQETQYF
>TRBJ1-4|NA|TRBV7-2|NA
TGTGCCAGCAGCTTTTGGGGTGAAAAACTGTTTTTT
CASSFWGEKLFF
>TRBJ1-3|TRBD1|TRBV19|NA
TGCGCCAGTAGTAGACAGGGGGACGGAAACACCATATATTTT
CASSRQGDGNTIYF
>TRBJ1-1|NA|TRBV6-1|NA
TGTGCCAGCAGTGTTGTGCTGGGGGCGGGTACTGAAGCTTTCTTT
CASSVVLGAGTEAFF
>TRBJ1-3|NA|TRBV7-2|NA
TGTGCCAGCAGCCAGGTGCCGGGGGCGCCTGGAAACACCATATATTTT
CASSQVPGAPGNTIYF
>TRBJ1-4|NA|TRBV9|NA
TGTGCCAGCAGCGGACGGGATCGACTCGAAAAACTGTTTTTT
CASSGRDRLEKLFF
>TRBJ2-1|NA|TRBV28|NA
TGTGCCAGCAGTTCAGGGGGGAATGAGCAGTTCTTC
CASSSGGNEQFF
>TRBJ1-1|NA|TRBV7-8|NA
TGTGCCAGCACCCTTACATTCGGGACTGAAGCTTTCTTT
CASTLTFGTEAFF
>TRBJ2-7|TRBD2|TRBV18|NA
TGTGCCAGCTCACCCAGTGCGCTAGCGGGACCGATTGAGCAGTACTTC
CASSPSALAGPIEQYF
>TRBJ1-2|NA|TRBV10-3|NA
TGTGCCATCAGTGAGGCACCCGGGACGGACTATGGCTACACCTTC
CAISEAPGTDYGYTF
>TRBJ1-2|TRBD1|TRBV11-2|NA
TGTGCCAGCAGCGACAGGGTGACCGGCTACACCTTC
CASSDRVTGYTF
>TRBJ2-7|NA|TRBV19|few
TGTGCCAGTAGTATAGGCACCGCTATACCTGACGAGCAGTACTTC
CASSIGTAIPDEQYF
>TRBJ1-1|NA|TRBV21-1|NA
TGTGCCAGCAGCCTATATCCCGGTGCGACTGAAGCTTTCTTT
CASSLYPGATEAFF
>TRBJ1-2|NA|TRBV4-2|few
TGTGCCAGCAGCCAAGTCGACGGGACCTACACCTTC
CASSQVDGTYTF
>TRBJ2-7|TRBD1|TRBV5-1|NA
TGCGCCAGCAGCCGACAGGGAACGAACGAGCAGTACTTC
CASSRQGTNEQYF